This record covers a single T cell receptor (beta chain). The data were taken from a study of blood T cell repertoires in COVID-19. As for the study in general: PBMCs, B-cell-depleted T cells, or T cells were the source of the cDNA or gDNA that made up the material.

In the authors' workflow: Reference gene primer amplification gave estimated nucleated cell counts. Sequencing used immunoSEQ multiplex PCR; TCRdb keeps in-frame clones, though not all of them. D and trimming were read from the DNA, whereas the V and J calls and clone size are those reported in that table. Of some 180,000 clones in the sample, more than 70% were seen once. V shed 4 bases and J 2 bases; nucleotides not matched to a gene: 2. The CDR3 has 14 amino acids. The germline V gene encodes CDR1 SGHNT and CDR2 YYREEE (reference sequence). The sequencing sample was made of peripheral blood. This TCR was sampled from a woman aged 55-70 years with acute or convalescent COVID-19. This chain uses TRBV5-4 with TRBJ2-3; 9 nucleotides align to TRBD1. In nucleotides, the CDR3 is TGTGCCAGCAGCCGGGACAGGGACACAGATACGCAGTATTTT. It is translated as CASSRDRDTDTQYF.